The TCR beta chain described here comes from a study of OX40 agonist ivuxolimab in advanced cancers. Study-level background: Hepatocellular carcinoma, melanoma, renal cell or head and neck cancer occurred in dose-escalation patients. A male proportion of 82.7% was recorded, with mean age about 54 years and range about 23 to 90. Overall study results and limits: Both blood CD4+ and CD8+ T cells showed clonal growth by week 6 at 0.1 to 3.0 mg/kg.

Measured with immunoSEQ multiplex PCR; TCRdb has only the in-frame clones, and not every one. The table includes around 80,000 clones, 86% detected once. Concerning this clone itself: The antigen remains undetermined.

Germline assignment: CDR1 MNHEY and CDR2 SVGAGI. The CDR3 extends over 15 amino acids. V gave up 0 bases and J gave up 3 bases, with 12 bases separating them. Material: CD4+ or CD8+ T cells sorted from blood, obtained in a trial of the OX40 agonist ivuxolimab. The receptor was derived from an adult with an advanced solid tumor such as melanoma, head and neck, liver or kidney cancer. The chain joins TRBV6-5 to TRBJ2-7; possible D gene TRBD2, 7 bases. The CDR3 nucleotides are TGTGCCAGCAGTTACTCGGCGGGGGCGATCTACGAGCAGTACTTC. Its protein is CASSYSAGAIYEQYF.